The rows below give T cell receptor beta chains drawn from one sample of a study of T cells in Graves' hyperthyroidism and ophthalmopathy. TCRdb reanalysed the multiplex PCR reads using MiXCR and keeps one entry per CDR3 protein. The sample lists around 300,000 distinct CDR3 sequences, roughly an eighth occurring once. The sample comprised blood. The source of these receptors is a woman between 40 and 50 years old with Graves' ophthalmopathy. Each CDR3 is given with its conserved first and last residue.

v_call,j_call,cdr3_length,cdr3_aa
TRBV7-9,TRBJ1-2,13,CASSLGAVYGYTF
TRBV2,TRBJ2-7,14,CASSPEGGRYEQYF
TRBV2,TRBJ2-5,11,CASSEAQTQYF
TRBV20-1,TRBJ2-7,13,CSAPTAGVYEQYF
TRBV19,TRBJ2-3,15,CASRMGQGRTDTQYF
TRBV27,TRBJ1-2,18,CASSTLRFRGGMGYGYTF
TRBV7-8,TRBJ1-3,16,CASSQGTGQTGNTIYF
TRBV9,TRBJ2-3,14,CASSPDTYTDTQYF
TRBV6-9,TRBJ2-2,16,CASSYGPTIPTGELFF
TRBV12-3/TRBV12-4,TRBJ1-2,14,CASSATGGRGGYTF
TRBV15,TRBJ2-1,12,CATSRGGTEQFF
TRBV5-5,TRBJ2-1,12,CASSLNGNEQFF
TRBV11-2,TRBJ2-5,14,CASSLDRGKETQYF
TRBV5-1,TRBJ2-2,16,CASSLGTLNLGRELFF
TRBV27,TRBJ1-2,13,CASSLSRGNGYTF
TRBV7-9,TRBJ2-7,14,CASSPFGRPYEQYF
TRBV6-1,TRBJ1-5,15,CASSTRQGATQPQHF
TRBV7-8,TRBJ1-1,16,CASSMGVQQQKWEAFF
TRBV3-1,TRBJ1-3,15,CASSQESRGGDTIYF
TRBV3-1,TRBJ2-1,16,CASSQASGGAIYEQFF
TRBV11-2,TRBJ2-3,14,CASSLDGYADTQYF
TRBV11-3,TRBJ2-3,13,CASSLAPGDTQYF
TRBV20-1,TRBJ2-5,18,CSASVLPGQGIVQETQYF
TRBV28,TRBJ2-1,15,CASSETRGLSIEQFF
TRBV20-1,TRBJ2-3,16,CSALPLTGDYGDTQYF
TRBV2,TRBJ1-2,14,CASSEATDFYGYTF
TRBV24-1,TRBJ2-3,13,CATSGASTDTQYF
TRBV11-2,TRBJ2-3,15,CASSLRTSGVDTQYF
TRBV3-1,TRBJ1-2,15,CASSQTGRLTLGYTF
TRBV7-9,TRBJ2-1,13,CASSFHLRNEQFF
TRBV6-1,TRBJ2-1,14,CASSQGPNYNEQFF
TRBV11-3,TRBJ2-1,15,CASSSGLAGVSEQFF
TRBV24-1,TRBJ2-2,16,CATSDPKDPNTGELFF
TRBV18,TRBJ2-6,16,CASSPLRAAGANVLTF
TRBV7-9,TRBJ1-5,15,CASSLNADRHQPQHF
TRBV6-1,TRBJ2-6,17,CASGPRQGASGANVLTF
TRBV6-1,TRBJ2-7,13,CASSPTGYYEQYF
TRBV27,TRBJ2-7,15,CASSPPDSEFYEQYF
TRBV5-1,TRBJ2-2,15,CASSPRADSTGELFF
TRBV14,TRBJ1-4,13,CASSQDSGEKLFF
TRBV7-9,TRBJ2-7,15,CASSLEIAASYEQYF
TRBV25-1,TRBJ1-6,15,CASSDLRGHNSPLHF
TRBV2,TRBJ2-2,13,CASSRGSTGELFF
TRBV7-8,TRBJ2-7,15,CASRRQAGAPYEQYF
TRBV24-1,TRBJ2-4,16,CATSEGTGAIKNIQYF
TRBV20-1,TRBJ1-6,12,CSAGDRGSPLHF